A single sample gave rise to the 24 T cell receptor beta chains below, sequenced in a study of cytomegalovirus exposure and HLA in healthy donors. Primers included in the PCR were 60 Vbeta and 13 Jbeta primers. Sequenced by immunoSEQ multiplex PCR; TCRdb stores in-frame clones only, minus some. Among approximately 180,000 clones listed, around 74% were seen once. The specimen sequenced was PBMCs. These TCRs come from a male donor in good health and CMV-seronegative.

This chain links TRBV9 with TRBJ2-1; 10 nucleotides align to TRBD1. This CDR3 region has 15 residues. Germline CDR1 SGDLS, CDR2 YYNGEE. The V gene end was trimmed by 4 bases and the J gene end by 7 bases; junction bases not matched to a gene: 8. CDR3 coding DNA: TGTGCCAGCAGCCAGGGACAGGGGTCCCTAAATGAGCAGTTCTTC. Its protein product is CASSQGQGSLNEQFF.

The chain recombines TRBV4-3 with TRBJ1-3; 9 bases agree with TRBD1. V lost 6 bases to trimming and J lost 0 bases; unmatched junction nucleotides: 6. The CDR3 consists of 16 residues. The germline V gene encodes CDR1 LGHNA and CDR2 YSLEER. The CDR3 nucleotides read TGCGCCAGCAGTCCTGGACAGGGGAGCTCTGGAAACACCATATATTTT. As protein: CASSPGQGSSGNTIYF.

V is TRBV28 and J is TRBJ2-7; 8 bases are shared with TRBD1. Germline V gene sequence: CDR1 MDHEN, CDR2 SYDVKM. V lost 6 bases, J lost 0 bases, and 13 bases stayed unmatched. The CDR3 is 17 residues long. CDR3 residues: CASRIGGTGVTSYEQYF. Here the CDR3 DNA reads TGTGCCAGCAGAATAGGCGGGACAGGCGTCACCTCCTACGAGCAGTACTTC.

There are a few counts of this clone. The sample has other DNA sequences that encode this CDR3 too. The genes are TRBV19 and TRBJ2-7; D is ambiguous. Germline V gives CDR1 LNHDA, CDR2 SQIVND (reference sequence). The V gene lost 3 bases and the J gene lost 2 bases, with 11 bases spanning the gap. The CDR3 consists of 14 residues. CDR3 in DNA: TGTGCCAGTAGTATTCTGGGCAGAACCTACGAGCAGTACTTC. Translated: CASSILGRTYEQYF.

The gene calls are TRBV7-7 and TRBJ2-3; D ambiguous. The V end lost 1 base, the J end lost 1 base, and 3 bases lay between the germline ends. This CDR3 region has 13 residues. CDR1 SSHAT and CDR2 FNYEAQ come from the germline V gene (reference sequence). The CDR3 spells CASSLGGTDTQYF. DNA for the CDR3: TGTGCCAGCAGCTTAGGAGGCACAGATACGCAGTATTTT.

A note on this clone: The sample contains more than one DNA sequence encoding this CDR3. The rearrangement joins TRBV11-3 to TRBJ2-7; TRBD1 might be the D (6 bases). V was shortened by 5 bases and J by 1 base, with 12 bases between the two germline ends. Germline lookup yields CDR1 SGHNT and CDR2 YENEEA. This CDR3 is 14 amino acids long. The CDR3 protein is CASSLGTGSYEQYF. The CDR3, as DNA: TGTGCCAGCAGCCTAGGCACAGGGTCCTACGAGCAGTACTTC.

For the CDR3, the DNA is TGTGCCTGGATTGAGCAAGCAGGGGCTGAGCTTACTGAAGCTTTCTTT. Translated: CAWIEQAGAELTEAFF. This chain joins TRBV30 and TRBJ1-1; possibly TRBD1 for D (6 bases). V dropped 4 bases and J dropped 5 bases, with 23 bases sitting between them. Germline CDR1 GTSNPN, CDR2 SVGIG (reference sequence). The CDR3 totals 16 residues.

V and J are TRBV18 and TRBJ2-2; a weak D match, TRBD2 (5 bases). Per germline, CDR1 KGHSH and CDR2 LQKENI. The CDR3 is 16 amino acids. V was pared by 3 bases and J by 6 bases, with 17 bases between. CDR3: CASSPEVLATAGELFF. CDR3 bases: TGTGCCAGCTCACCTGAAGTATTAGCGACCGCCGGGGAGCTGTTTTTT.

J is TRBJ1-6 and V is TRBV19; no clear D gene. CDR1 is LNHDA and CDR2 is SQIVND in the germline V gene (reference sequence). The CDR3 extends over 12 amino acids. Trimming stripped 5 bases from V and 7 bases from J, with 6 bases between. CDR3 sequence (DNA): TGTGCCAGTAGTCGTCAGAATTCACCCCTCCACTTT. Protein sequence: CASSRQNSPLHF.

The chain employs TRBV11-2 and TRBJ2-6; D unresolved. Germline CDR1 and CDR2: SGHAT and FQNNGV. The V end lost 1 base, the J end lost 1 base, and 5 bases lay between the germline ends. The CDR3 loop spans 15 amino acids. The CDR3, as DNA: TGTGCCAGCAGCTTAGTGGCTTCTGGGGCCAACGTCCTGACTTTC. This codes for CASSLVASGANVLTF. The full variable domain, completed using reference TRBV11-2 and TRBJ2-6, is EAGVAQSPRYKIIEKRQSVAFWCNPISGHATLYWYQQILGQGPKLLIQFQNNGVVDDSQLPKDRFSAERLKGVDSTLKIQPAKLEDSAVYLCASSLVASGANVLTFGAGSRLTVL.

This clone occurred a few times. The chain is built from TRBV7-2 and TRBJ2-7; 11 nucleotides agree with TRBD2. The V gene's germline CDR1 is SGHTA and CDR2 FQGNSA. With V trimmed by 8 bases and J by 1 base, 4 bases remained unmatched. This CDR3 region has 14 residues. This CDR3 reads CASSIAGGSYEQYF. CDR3 nucleotide sequence: TGTGCCAGCTCCATAGCGGGAGGGTCCTACGAGCAGTACTTC. The entire variable domain, with the rest obtained from reference TRBV7-2 and TRBJ2-7, is as follows: GAGVSQSPSNKVTEKGKDVELRCDPISGHTALYWYRQSLGQGLEFLIYFQGNSAPDKSGLPSDRFSAERTGGSVSTLTIQRTQQEDSAVYLCASSIAGGSYEQYFGPGTRLTVT.

The rearrangement joins TRBV10-1 to TRBJ1-1, with D maybe TRBD1 (5 bases). Germline CDR1 is WNHNN and CDR2 is SYGVQD (reference sequence). The V and J ends lost 3 bases and 4 bases respectively, with 9 bases between them. The length of the CDR3 is 13 residues. The CDR3 DNA reads TGCGCCAGCAGTGACGGGGGTCCCACTGAAGCTTTCTTT. It encodes CASSDGGPTEAFF.

Here the CDR3 reads CASSHGQGRNEKLFF. CDR3 DNA: TGCGCCAGCAGCCATGGACAGGGGAGGAATGAAAAACTGTTTTTT. The chain joins TRBV5-1 to TRBJ1-4; 9 positions agree with TRBD1. CDR1 and CDR2 from the germline V gene are SGHRS and YFSETQ. The V gene end was trimmed by 4 bases and the J gene end by 5 bases; junction bases not matched to a gene: 6. The CDR3 spans 15 residues.

This chain uses TRBV15 with TRBJ1-5; 9 nucleotides match TRBD1. The junction had 4 bases not matched to a gene; V was cut back by 5 bases and J by 2 bases. This CDR3 has 15 amino acids. Looked up from germline, CDR1 is LNHNV and CDR2 is YYDKDF (reference sequence). The CDR3 DNA is TGTGCCACCAGCGCCACAGGGGGCGGCAATCAGCCCCAGCATTTT. Its protein is CATSATGGGNQPQHF.

V usage is TRBV6-5 and J usage is TRBJ2-1; TRBD2 matches at 7 bases. Trimming cost V 2 bases and J 9 bases; bases outside gene matches: 10. This CDR3 contains 15 residues. Germline values: CDR1 MNHEY, CDR2 SVGAGI. CDR3 sequence: CASSYAGDAGGEQFF. The CDR3 nucleotides read TGTGCCAGCAGTTACGCGGGGGACGCCGGCGGTGAGCAGTTCTTC.

The table lists this clone with a few counts. The sample has other DNA sequences that encode this CDR3 too. The gene calls are TRBV30 and TRBJ1-5, with 10 bases identical to TRBD1. The CDR3 covers 13 residues. The J segment lost 6 bases and the V segment lost 1 base, leaving 0 bases of the junction unmatched. The V gene's germline CDR1 is GTSNPN and CDR2 SVGIG (reference sequence). In DNA, the CDR3 is TGTGCCTGGAGTGGGACAGGGGGTCAGCCCCAGCATTTT. Translating it yields CAWSGTGGQPQHF.

This clone was seen only a few times. V and J are TRBV19 and TRBJ2-7; possible D gene TRBD2, 6 bases. This CDR3 spans 14 amino acids. V lost 3 bases and J 2 bases, leaving 11 bases between the germline ends. CDR1 is LNHDA, CDR2 SQIVND, per germline (reference sequence). CDR3 DNA: TGTGCCAGTAGTATGACCGGGAGAACCTACGAGCAGTACTTC. Translating it yields CASSMTGRTYEQYF.

This clone has more than one count but fewer than ten. V usage is TRBV6-1 and J usage is TRBJ2-3; 10 bases agree with TRBD1. V was pared by 4 bases and J by 7 bases, with 14 bases of the junction left unmatched. CDR1 and CDR2 (germline): MNHNS, SASEGT. The CDR3 runs 17 residues. CDR3 loop: CASSGATGGSYINTQYF. CDR3 DNA sequence: TGTGCCAGCAGTGGAGCGACAGGGGGCTCCTATATTAATACGCAGTATTTT.

The chain uses TRBV7-2 and TRBJ1-5, with D perhaps TRBD1 (5 bases). Looked up from germline, CDR1 is SGHTA and CDR2 is FQGNSA. Trimming took off 1 base at V and 3 bases at J, with 13 bases between the two ends. The CDR3 runs 16 residues. The CDR3 region has the DNA TGTGCCAGCAGCTTAGAAGTGCAGGGCCTCAATCAGCCCCAGCATTTT. Protein sequence: CASSLEVQGLNQPQHF.

This chain links TRBV19 with TRBJ2-4; 7 nucleotides line up with TRBD1. The CDR3 runs 16 residues. CDR1 and CDR2 from the germline V gene are LNHDA and SQIVND (reference sequence). The ends lost 5 bases at V and 3 bases at J; junction bases unmatched: 10. The CDR3 here is CASSVLQGNGKNIQYF. The CDR3 DNA sequence: TGTGCCAGTAGTGTATTACAGGGGAATGGCAAAAACATTCAGTACTTC.

In this sample, this clone turned up once. The genes are TRBV9 and TRBJ1-5, with D possibly being TRBD1 (6 bases). V was shortened by 5 bases and J by 2 bases, with 26 bases between the two germline ends. There are 19 residues in the CDR3. Germline loops: CDR1 SGDLS, CDR2 YYNGEE. The CDR3 region is CASRDRPGIGLSGNQPQHF. The CDR3 DNA is TGTGCCAGCAGGGACAGACCCGGGATCGGACTGAGTGGCAATCAGCCCCAGCATTTT.

The chain couples TRBV7-8 to TRBJ2-1, with D possibly TRBD2 on 5 matching bases. V lost 5 bases and J lost 8, with 7 bases in between. Per germline, CDR1 SGHVS and CDR2 FQNEAQ. This CDR3 spans 11 amino acids. The CDR3 DNA follows: TGTGCCAGCAGCCTTAGCGATGAGCAGTTCTTC. Amino acid sequence: CASSLSDEQFF.

This chain joins TRBV30 and TRBJ2-3; D unresolved. V lost 2 bases, J lost 2 bases, and 8 bases lay in between. This CDR3 has 13 amino acids. Germline values: CDR1 GTSNPN, CDR2 SVGIG (reference sequence). The CDR3 spells CAWSLSNTDTQYF. CDR3 in DNA: TGTGCCTGGAGTCTATCCAACACAGATACGCAGTATTTT.

The chain is built from TRBV19 and TRBJ1-5; D call uncertain. V lost 0 bases, J lost 7 bases, and 13 bases lay in between. This CDR3 region has 15 residues. From germline, CDR1 is LNHDA and CDR2 SQIVND (reference sequence). CDR3 nucleotide sequence: TGTGCCAGTAGTATAGATGACGGGTCCGTGCAGCCCCAGCATTTT. Translated: CASSIDDGSVQPQHF. Based on the CDR3 plus reference TRBV19 and TRBJ1-5, the full variable domain is DGGITQSPKYLFRKEGQNVTLSCEQNLNHDAMYWYRQDPGQGLRLIYYSQIVNDFQKGDIAEGYSVSREKKESFPLTVTSAQKNPTAFYLCASSIDDGSVQPQHFGDGTRLSIL.